This T cell receptor beta chain was recorded in a study of blood T cell repertoires in COVID-19. About the research overall: From the United States, Italy and Spain came samples of acute and convalescent COVID-19.

Produced via immunoSEQ multiplex PCR; TCRdb's table is partial and in-frame only. The sample yields about 280,000 clones, 90% seen once. Per germline, CDR1 SGHRS and CDR2 YFSETQ. The V segment lost 1 base and the J segment 5 bases; nucleotides outside the gene matches: 7. This CDR3 contains 16 residues. This clone was observed once. This receptor was obtained from a woman younger than 35 with acute COVID-19. Input material: PBMCs or T cells enriched from blood (not recorded which). This chain uses TRBV5-1 with TRBJ2-5; 11 nucleotides align to TRBD2. CDR3 loop: CASSLTSGSGVETQYF. CDR3 sequence (DNA): TGCGCCAGCAGCTTGACTAGCGGGAGCGGGGTGGAGACCCAGTACTTC.